This record concerns one T cell receptor beta chain sequence. Original analysis: Counts of nucleated cells, estimated from reference gene primer amplification, were obtained. The table came from immunoSEQ multiplex PCR; TCRdb's copy has only in-frame clones and leaves some out. The V and J calls and the clone size are those of that table, but D and trimming were determined from the DNA. There are 250,000 to 300,000 clones in the sample; over 70% occur only once, and approximately 1.5% lies in the top ten. This record belongs to a study of blood T cell repertoires in COVID-19. Across the study: Acute and convalescent COVID-19 samples came from the United States, Italy and Spain. T cells, B-cell-depleted T cells, or PBMCs supplied cDNA or gDNA.

The junction had 3 bases not matched to a gene; V was cut back by 5 bases and J by 0 bases. The CDR3 contains 14 residues. Looked up from germline, CDR1 is SEHNR and CDR2 is FQNEAQ (reference sequence). This receptor was taken from a woman between 40 and 50 years old who had recovered from COVID-19. What was sequenced was peripheral blood. The J gene is TRBJ1-1, the V gene TRBV7-9; 7 bases map to TRBD1. The CDR3 spells CASSEGALNTEAFF. CDR3 bases: TGTGCCAGCAGCGAGGGGGCCCTGAACACTGAAGCTTTCTTT.